These 8 T cell receptor beta chains were sequenced from one sample in a study of beta chain features in type 1 diabetes. Every bit of the isolated RNA underwent reverse transcription, so sequencing read expressed TCRB transcripts. TCRdb's table, derived via immunoSEQ multiplex PCR, lists solely in-frame clones and lacks some. Of about 44,000 clones listed, approximately 56% were seen once; the top ten hold 2.1%. The sample consisted of Tregs from blood. These receptors all come from a young woman in good health.

V gene TRBV29-1 combines with J gene TRBJ2-3, with TRBD2 as a possible D gene (5 bases). V was shortened by 7 bases and J by 2 bases, with 19 bases between the two germline ends. Germline V lookup: CDR1 SQVTM, CDR2 ANQGSEA. The CDR3 is made up of 15 amino acids. The chain's CDR3 is CSATPGSQATDTQYF. In nucleotides, the CDR3 is TGCAGCGCCACCCCTGGGAGCCAGGCCACAGATACGCAGTATTTT.

The chain recombines TRBV7-2 with TRBJ1-4; D ambiguous. CDR1 SGHTA and CDR2 FQGNSA come from the germline V gene. V was shortened by 1 base and J by 7 bases, with 4 bases between the two germline ends. This CDR3 comprises 12 residues. In nucleotides, the CDR3 is TGTGCCAGCAGCTTAGATATTGAAAAACTGTTTTTT. Translating it yields CASSLDIEKLFF.

The V gene is TRBV7-2, the J gene TRBJ2-7, with D tentatively TRBD2 (5 bases). V dropped 2 bases and J dropped 3 bases, with 11 bases sitting between them. The CDR3 is 14 residues long. Germline V CDR1 and CDR2: SGHTA, FQGNSA. The CDR3 protein is CASSLTAGDYEQYF. CDR3 bases: TGTGCCAGCAGCTTAACTGCCGGGGACTACGAGCAGTACTTC.

The rearrangement joins TRBV4-2 to TRBJ2-5, with TRBD2 matching 7 bases. Trimming removed 1 base from V and 5 bases from J; junction bases left unmatched: 7. Germline CDR1 reads LGHNA; CDR2 reads YNFKEQ. This CDR3 comprises 15 residues. CDR3 DNA: TGTGCCAGCAGCCAAGGCGGCGGGAGAGGGGAGACCCAGTACTTC. Encoded protein: CASSQGGGRGETQYF.

This clone was counted only a few times. CDR3 residues: CASSPGVGTERGYTF. The CDR3 DNA sequence: TGTGCCAGTAGTCCTGGCGTGGGTACGGAGAGAGGCTACACCTTC. This chain joins TRBV19 and TRBJ1-2; the D is unclear. The germline CDR1 and CDR2 sequences are LNHDA and SQIVND (reference sequence). V was clipped by 5 bases and J by 8 bases, with 21 bases between them. The length of the CDR3 is 15 residues. The variable domain in full, with the rest retrieved from reference TRBV19 and TRBJ1-2, is DGGITQSPKYLFRKEGQNVTLSCEQNLNHDAMYWYRQDPGQGLRLIYYSQIVNDFQKGDIAEGYSVSREKKESFPLTVTSAQKNPTAFYLCASSPGVGTERGYTFGSGTRLTVV.

This rearrangement joins TRBV28 to TRBJ2-5; TRBD1 agrees at 9 bases. The tail of the sequence fits TRBJ2-7 better, so the J call may be wrong. Germline lookup yields CDR1 MDHEN and CDR2 SYDVKM. The CDR3 consists of 17 residues. CDR3 sequence: CASSWSNRDRVRNEQYF. DNA for the CDR3: TGTGCCAGCAGTTGGAGTAACCGGGACAGGGTAAGGAACGAGCAGTACTTC.

This chain connects TRBV5-5 to TRBJ1-1; TRBD1 matches at 10 bases. This CDR3 contains 14 residues. J lost 8 bases, V lost 3 bases, and 7 bases had no gene match. The germline V gene encodes CDR1 SGHKS and CDR2 YYEKEE (reference sequence). The CDR3 protein is CASSSEGQGLEAFF. CDR3 nucleotide sequence: TGTGCCAGCAGCTCTGAGGGACAGGGGCTCGAAGCTTTCTTT.

The genes are TRBV28 and TRBJ2-1; TRBD2 aligns across 7 bases. The germline V gene encodes CDR1 MDHEN and CDR2 SYDVKM. This CDR3 region has 15 residues. Losses at the gene ends were 6 bases for V and 6 bases for J; bases not matched to a gene: 11. CDR3: CASSHPGEGPNEQFF. The DNA for the CDR3 is TGTGCCAGCAGCCACCCGGGGGAGGGCCCCAATGAGCAGTTCTTC.